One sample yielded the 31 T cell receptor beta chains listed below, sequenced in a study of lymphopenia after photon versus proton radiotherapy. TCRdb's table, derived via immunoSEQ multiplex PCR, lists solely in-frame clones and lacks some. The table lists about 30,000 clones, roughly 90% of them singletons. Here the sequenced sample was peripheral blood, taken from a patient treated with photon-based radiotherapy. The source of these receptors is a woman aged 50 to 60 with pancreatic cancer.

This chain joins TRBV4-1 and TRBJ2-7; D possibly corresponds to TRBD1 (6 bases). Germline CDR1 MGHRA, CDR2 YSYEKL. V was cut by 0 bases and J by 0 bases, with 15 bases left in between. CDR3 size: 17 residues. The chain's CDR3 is CASSQDWAGASSYEQYF. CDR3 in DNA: TGCGCCAGCAGCCAAGATTGGGCAGGGGCCAGCTCCTACGAGCAGTACTTC.

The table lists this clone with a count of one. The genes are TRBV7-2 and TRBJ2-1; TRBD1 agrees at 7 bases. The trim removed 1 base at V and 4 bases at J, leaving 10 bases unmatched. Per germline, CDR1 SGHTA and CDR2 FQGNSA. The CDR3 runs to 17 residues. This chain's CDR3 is CASSLDGRGPPYNEQFF. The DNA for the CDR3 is TGTGCCAGCAGCTTAGATGGAAGGGGGCCCCCTTACAATGAGCAGTTCTTC. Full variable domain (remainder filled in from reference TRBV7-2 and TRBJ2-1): GAGVSQSPSNKVTEKGKDVELRCDPISGHTALYWYRQSLGQGLEFLIYFQGNSAPDKSGLPSDRFSAERTGGSVSTLTIQRTQQEDSAVYLCASSLDGRGPPYNEQFFGPGTRLTVL.

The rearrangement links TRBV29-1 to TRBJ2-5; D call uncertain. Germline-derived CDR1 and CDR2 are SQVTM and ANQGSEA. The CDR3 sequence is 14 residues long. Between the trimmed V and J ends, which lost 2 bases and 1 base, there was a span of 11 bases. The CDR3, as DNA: TGCAGCGTTGAAAAATTGTCAGTCCAAGAGACCCAGTACTTC. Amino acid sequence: CSVEKLSVQETQYF.

As DNA, the CDR3 is TGTGCCAGCACCCCCCCGGGGTACGGGGCGGAGGGGTCCTACGAGCAGTACTTC. This encodes CASTPPGYGAEGSYEQYF. This chain links TRBV28 with TRBJ2-7; D is possibly TRBD2 (6 bases). There are 18 residues in the CDR3. Deletions cut 7 bases from V and 1 base from J, with 26 bases between. Germline CDR1 MDHEN, CDR2 SYDVKM.

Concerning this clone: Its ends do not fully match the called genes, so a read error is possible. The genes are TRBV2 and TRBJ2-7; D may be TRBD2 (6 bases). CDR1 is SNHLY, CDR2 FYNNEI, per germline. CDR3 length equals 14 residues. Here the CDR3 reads CASSAGTFPYAQYF. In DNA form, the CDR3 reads TGTGCCAGCAGTGCCGGGACTTTTCCTTACGCGCAGTACTTC.

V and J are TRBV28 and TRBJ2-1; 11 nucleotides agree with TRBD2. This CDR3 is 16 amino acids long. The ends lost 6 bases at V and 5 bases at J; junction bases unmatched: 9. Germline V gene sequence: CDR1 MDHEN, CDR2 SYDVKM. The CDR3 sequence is CASSPSLAGGNNEQFF. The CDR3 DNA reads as TGTGCCAGCAGCCCGTCTCTAGCGGGAGGTAACAATGAGCAGTTCTTC.

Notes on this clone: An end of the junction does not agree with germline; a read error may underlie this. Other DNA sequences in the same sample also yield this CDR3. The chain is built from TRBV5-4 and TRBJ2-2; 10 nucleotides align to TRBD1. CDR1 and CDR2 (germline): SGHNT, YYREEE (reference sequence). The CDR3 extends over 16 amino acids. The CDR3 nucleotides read TGTGCCAGTAGCTTGCGGGACAGGGGAAACACCGGGGAGCTGTTTTTT. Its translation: CASSLRDRGNTGELFF.

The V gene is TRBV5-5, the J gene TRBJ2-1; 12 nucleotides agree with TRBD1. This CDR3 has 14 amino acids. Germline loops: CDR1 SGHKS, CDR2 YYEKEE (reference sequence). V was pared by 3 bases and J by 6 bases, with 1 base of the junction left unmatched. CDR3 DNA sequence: TGTGCCAGCAGCTCGGGACAGGGGGCCAATGAGCAGTTCTTC. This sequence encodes CASSSGQGANEQFF. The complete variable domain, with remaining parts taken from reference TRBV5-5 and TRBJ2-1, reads DAGVTQSPTHLIKTRGQQVTLRCSPISGHKSVSWYQQVLGQGPQFIFQYYEKEERGRGNFPDRFSARQFPNYSSELNVNALLLGDSALYLCASSSGQGANEQFFGPGTRLTVL.

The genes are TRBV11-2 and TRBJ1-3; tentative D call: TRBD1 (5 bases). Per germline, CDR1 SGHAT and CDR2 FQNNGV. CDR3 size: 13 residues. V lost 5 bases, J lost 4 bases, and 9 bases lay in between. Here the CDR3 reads CASSLWTGNTIYF. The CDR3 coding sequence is TGTGCCAGCAGCCTCTGGACAGGAAACACCATATATTTT.

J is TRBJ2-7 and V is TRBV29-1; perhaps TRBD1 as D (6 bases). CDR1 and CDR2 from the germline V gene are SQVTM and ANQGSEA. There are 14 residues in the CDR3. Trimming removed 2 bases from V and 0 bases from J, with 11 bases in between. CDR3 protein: CSVEYEDSSYEQYF. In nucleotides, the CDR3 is TGCAGCGTTGAATACGAGGACAGCTCCTACGAGCAGTACTTC.

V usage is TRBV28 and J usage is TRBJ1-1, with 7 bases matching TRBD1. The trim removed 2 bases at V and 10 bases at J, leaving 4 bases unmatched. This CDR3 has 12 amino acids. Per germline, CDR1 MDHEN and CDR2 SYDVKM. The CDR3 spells CASSLLAGGAFF. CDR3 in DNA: TGTGCCAGCAGTTTACTTGCAGGGGGAGCTTTCTTT.

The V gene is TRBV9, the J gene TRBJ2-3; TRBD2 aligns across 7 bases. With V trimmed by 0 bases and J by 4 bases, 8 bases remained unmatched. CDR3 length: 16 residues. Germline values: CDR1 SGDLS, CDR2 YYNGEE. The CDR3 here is CASSVGFGRTADTQYF. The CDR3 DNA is TGTGCCAGCAGCGTAGGTTTCGGGAGGACGGCAGATACGCAGTATTTT.

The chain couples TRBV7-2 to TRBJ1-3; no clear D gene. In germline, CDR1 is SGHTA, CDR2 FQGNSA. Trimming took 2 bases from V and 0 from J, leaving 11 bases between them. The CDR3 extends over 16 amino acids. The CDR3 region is CASSLIFLDSGNTIYF. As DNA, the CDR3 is TGTGCCAGCAGCTTAATTTTTCTGGACTCTGGAAACACCATATATTTT.

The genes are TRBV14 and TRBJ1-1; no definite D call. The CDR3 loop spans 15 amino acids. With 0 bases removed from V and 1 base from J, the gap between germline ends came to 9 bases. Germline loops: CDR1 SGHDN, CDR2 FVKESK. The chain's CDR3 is CASSQDFSWNTEAFF. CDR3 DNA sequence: TGTGCCAGCAGCCAAGATTTTTCGTGGAACACTGAAGCTTTCTTT.

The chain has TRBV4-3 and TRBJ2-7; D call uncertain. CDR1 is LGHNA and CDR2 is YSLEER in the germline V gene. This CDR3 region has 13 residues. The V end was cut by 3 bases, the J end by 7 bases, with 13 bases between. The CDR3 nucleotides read TGCGCCAGCAGCCAGGGGATATCTGGGGAGCAGTACTTC. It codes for CASSQGISGEQYF.

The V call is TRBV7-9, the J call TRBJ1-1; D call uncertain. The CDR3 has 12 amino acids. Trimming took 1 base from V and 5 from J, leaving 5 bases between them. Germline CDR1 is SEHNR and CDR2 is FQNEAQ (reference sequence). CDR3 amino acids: CASSLEQTEAFF. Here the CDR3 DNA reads TGTGCCAGCAGCTTAGAACAAACTGAAGCTTTCTTT.

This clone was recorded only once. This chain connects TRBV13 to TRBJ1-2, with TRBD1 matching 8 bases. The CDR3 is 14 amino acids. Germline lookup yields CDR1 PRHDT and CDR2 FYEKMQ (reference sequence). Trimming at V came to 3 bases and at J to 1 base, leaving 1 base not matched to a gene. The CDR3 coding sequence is TGTGCCAGCAGCTTGACAGGGGTTAACTATGGCTACACCTTC. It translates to CASSLTGVNYGYTF. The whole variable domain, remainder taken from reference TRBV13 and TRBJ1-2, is AAGVIQSPRHLIKEKRETATLKCYPIPRHDTVYWYQQGPGQDPQFLISFYEKMQSDKGSIPDRFSAQQFSDYHSELNMSSLELGDSALYFCASSLTGVNYGYTFGSGTRLTVV.

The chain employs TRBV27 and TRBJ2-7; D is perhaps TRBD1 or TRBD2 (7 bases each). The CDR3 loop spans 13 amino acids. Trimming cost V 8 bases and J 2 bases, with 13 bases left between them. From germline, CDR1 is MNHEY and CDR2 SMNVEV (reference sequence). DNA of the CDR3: TGTGCCAGCCAAGCGGGGACAGCCTACGAGCAGTACTTC. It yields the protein CASQAGTAYEQYF.

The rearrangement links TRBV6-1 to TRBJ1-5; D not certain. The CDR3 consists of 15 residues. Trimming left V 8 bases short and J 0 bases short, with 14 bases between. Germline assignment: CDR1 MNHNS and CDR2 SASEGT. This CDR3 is CASLGRENSNQPQHF. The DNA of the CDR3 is TGTGCCAGCTTAGGCCGGGAGAATAGCAATCAGCCCCAGCATTTT.

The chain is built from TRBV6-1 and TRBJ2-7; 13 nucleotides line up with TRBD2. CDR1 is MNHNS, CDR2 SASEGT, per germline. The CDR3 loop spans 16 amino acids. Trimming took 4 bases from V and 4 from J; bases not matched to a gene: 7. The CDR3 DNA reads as TGTGCCAGCAGTGTGAATCGACTAGCGGGAGGATACGAGCAGTACTTC. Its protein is CASSVNRLAGGYEQYF.

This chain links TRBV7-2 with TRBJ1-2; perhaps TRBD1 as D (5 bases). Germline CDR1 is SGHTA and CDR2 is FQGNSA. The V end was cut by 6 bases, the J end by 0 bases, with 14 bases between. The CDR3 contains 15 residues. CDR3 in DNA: TGTGCCAGCAGGCCCCCTGGGACTTCTAACTATGGCTACACCTTC. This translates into CASRPPGTSNYGYTF. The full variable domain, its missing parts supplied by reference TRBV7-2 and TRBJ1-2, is GAGVSQSPSNKVTEKGKDVELRCDPISGHTALYWYRQSLGQGLEFLIYFQGNSAPDKSGLPSDRFSAERTGGSVSTLTIQRTQQEDSAVYLCASRPPGTSNYGYTFGSGTRLTVV.

CDR3 residues: CASSLVQGTGELFF. CDR3 nucleotide sequence: TGCGCCAGCAGCTTGGTGCAGGGCACCGGGGAGCTGTTTTTT. The V call is TRBV5-1, the J call TRBJ2-2; D is possibly TRBD1 (5 bases). CDR3 size: 14 residues. V was clipped by 0 bases and J by 4 bases, with 7 bases between them. Germline V gene sequence: CDR1 SGHRS, CDR2 YFSETQ.

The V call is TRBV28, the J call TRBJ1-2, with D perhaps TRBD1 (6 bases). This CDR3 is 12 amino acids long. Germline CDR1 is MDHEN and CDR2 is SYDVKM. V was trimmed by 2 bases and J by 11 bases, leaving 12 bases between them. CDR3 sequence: CASSLRRGYYTF. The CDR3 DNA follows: TGTGCCAGCAGTTTACGTAGGGGGTATTACACCTTC.

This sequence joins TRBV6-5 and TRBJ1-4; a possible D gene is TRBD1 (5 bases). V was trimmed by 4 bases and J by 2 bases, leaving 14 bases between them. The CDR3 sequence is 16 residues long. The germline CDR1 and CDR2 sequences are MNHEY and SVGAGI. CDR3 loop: CASSWAGAGTNEKLFF. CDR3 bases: TGTGCCAGCAGTTGGGCCGGGGCAGGTACTAATGAAAAACTGTTTTTT.

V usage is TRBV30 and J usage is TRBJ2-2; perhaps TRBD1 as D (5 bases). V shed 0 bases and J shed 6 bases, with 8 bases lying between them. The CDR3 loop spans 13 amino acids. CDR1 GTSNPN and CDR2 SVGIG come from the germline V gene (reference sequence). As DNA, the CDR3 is TGTGCCTGGAGTGTGGGGCACTCCGGGGAGCTGTTTTTT. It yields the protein CAWSVGHSGELFF.

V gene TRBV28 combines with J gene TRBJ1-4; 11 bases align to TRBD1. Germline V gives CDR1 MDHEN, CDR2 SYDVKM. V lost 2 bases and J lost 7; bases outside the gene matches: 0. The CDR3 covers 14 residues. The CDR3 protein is CASSLGTGGEKLFF. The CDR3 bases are TGTGCCAGCAGTTTAGGGACAGGGGGTGAAAAACTGTTTTTT.

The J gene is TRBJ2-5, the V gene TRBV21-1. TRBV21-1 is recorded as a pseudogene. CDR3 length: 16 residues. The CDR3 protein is CASSKKVGSQKETQYF. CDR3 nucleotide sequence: TGTGCCAGCAGCAAAAAGGTCGGTTCCCAAAAAGAGACCCAGTACTTC.

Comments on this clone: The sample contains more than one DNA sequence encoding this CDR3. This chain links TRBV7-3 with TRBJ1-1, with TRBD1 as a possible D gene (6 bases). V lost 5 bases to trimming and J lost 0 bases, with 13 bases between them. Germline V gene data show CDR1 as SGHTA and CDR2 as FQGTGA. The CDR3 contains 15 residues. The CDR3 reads CASSPRGGMNTEAFF. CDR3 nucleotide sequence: TGTGCCAGCAGCCCCAGGGGAGGCATGAACACTGAAGCTTTCTTT.

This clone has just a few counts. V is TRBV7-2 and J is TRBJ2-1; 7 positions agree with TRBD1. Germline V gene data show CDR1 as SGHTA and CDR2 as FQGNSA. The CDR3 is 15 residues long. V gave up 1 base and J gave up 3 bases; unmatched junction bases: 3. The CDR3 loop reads CASSLGQGLYNEQFF. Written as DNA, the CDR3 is TGTGCCAGCAGCTTAGGACAGGGCCTCTACAATGAGCAGTTCTTC.

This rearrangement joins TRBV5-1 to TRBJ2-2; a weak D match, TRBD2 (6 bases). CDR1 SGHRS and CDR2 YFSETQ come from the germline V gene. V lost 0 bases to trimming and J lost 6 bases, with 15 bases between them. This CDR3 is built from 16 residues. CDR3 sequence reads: CASSLETGELAGELFF. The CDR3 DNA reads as TGCGCCAGCAGCTTGGAGACGGGAGAGCTGGCCGGGGAGCTGTTTTTT.

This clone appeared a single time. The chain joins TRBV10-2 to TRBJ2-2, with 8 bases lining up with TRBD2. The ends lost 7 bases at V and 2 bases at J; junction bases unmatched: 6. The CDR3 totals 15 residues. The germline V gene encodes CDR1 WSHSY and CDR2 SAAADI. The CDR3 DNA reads TGCGCCAGCAAGGCGGGGGGCCTTAACACCGGGGAGCTGTTTTTT. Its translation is CASKAGGLNTGELFF.